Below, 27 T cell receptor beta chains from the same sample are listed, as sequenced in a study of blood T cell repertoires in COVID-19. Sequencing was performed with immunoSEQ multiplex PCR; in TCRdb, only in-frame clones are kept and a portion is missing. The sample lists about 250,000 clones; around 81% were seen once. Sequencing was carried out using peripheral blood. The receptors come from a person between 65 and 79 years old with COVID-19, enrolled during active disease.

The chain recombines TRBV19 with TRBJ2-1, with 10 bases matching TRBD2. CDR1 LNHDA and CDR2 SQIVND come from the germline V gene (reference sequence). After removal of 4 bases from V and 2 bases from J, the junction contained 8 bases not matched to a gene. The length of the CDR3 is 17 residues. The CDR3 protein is CASSTFRAGGTYNEQFF. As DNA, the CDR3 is TGTGCCAGTAGTACCTTCAGAGCGGGAGGGACCTACAATGAGCAGTTCTTC.

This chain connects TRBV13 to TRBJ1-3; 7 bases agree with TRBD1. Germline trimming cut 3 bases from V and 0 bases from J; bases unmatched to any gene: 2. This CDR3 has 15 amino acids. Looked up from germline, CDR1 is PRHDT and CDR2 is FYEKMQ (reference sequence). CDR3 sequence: CASSFSGGSGNTIYF. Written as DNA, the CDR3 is TGTGCCAGCAGCTTTTCAGGGGGCTCTGGAAACACCATATATTTT.

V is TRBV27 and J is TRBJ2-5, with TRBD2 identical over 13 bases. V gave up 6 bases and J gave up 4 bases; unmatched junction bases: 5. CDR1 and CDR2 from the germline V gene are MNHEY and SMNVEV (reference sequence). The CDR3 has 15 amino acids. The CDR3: CASRAGLAGPETQYF. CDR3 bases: TGTGCCAGCAGGGCGGGACTAGCGGGGCCAGAGACCCAGTACTTC.

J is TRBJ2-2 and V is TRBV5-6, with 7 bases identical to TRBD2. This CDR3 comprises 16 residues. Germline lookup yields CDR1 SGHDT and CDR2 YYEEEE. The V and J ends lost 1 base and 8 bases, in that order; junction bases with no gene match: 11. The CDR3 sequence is CASSLSGRTGRGELFF. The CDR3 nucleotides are TGTGCCAGCAGCTTGTCCGGGAGGACCGGGAGAGGGGAGCTGTTTTTT.

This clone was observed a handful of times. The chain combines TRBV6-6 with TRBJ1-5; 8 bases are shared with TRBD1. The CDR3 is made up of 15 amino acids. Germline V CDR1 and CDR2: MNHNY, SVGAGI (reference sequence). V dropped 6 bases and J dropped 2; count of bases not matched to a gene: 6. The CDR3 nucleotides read TGTGCCAGCAGCCCAGGGGGCTTGGGCAATCAGCCCCAGCATTTT. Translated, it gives CASSPGGLGNQPQHF.

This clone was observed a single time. DNA for the CDR3: TGTGCCAGCAGCCAAGTTTGGTCAGGGGCGGCTGGCTACACCTTC. Translation: CASSQVWSGAAGYTF. The chain is built from TRBV3-1 (or the pseudogene TRBV3-2) and TRBJ1-2; D perhaps matches TRBD1 (6 bases). V was clipped by 1 base and J by 7 bases, with 16 bases between them. From germline, CDR1 is LGHDT and CDR2 YNNKEL (reference sequence). The CDR3 contains 15 residues.

CDR3 DNA sequence: TGTGCCAGCAGTTACACGAGCTCCTACGAGCAGTACTTC. It specifies CASSYTSSYEQYF. This chain uses TRBV6-2 or TRBV6-3 with TRBJ2-7; D is ambiguous. Trimming shortened V by 2 bases and J by 0 bases, and 5 bases separated the two germline ends. Looked up from germline, CDR1 is MNHEY and CDR2 is SVGEGT. CDR3 length equals 13 residues.

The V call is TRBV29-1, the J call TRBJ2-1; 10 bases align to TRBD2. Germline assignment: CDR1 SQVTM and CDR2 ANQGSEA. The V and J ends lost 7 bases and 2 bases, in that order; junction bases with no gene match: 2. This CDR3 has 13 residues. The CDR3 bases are TGCAGCGCTAGCGGGGGAACCTACAATGAGCAGTTCTTC. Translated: CSASGGTYNEQFF.

CDR3 bases: TGTGCCTCCAGGGGTTGGTTCATGAACACTGAAGCTTTCTTT. It is translated as CASRGWFMNTEAFF. This sequence joins TRBV19 and TRBJ1-1; tentatively, D is TRBD1 (6 bases). The germline V gene has CDR1 LNHDA and CDR2 SQIVND (reference sequence). This CDR3 region has 14 residues. V was pared by 11 bases and J by 0 bases, with 16 bases between.

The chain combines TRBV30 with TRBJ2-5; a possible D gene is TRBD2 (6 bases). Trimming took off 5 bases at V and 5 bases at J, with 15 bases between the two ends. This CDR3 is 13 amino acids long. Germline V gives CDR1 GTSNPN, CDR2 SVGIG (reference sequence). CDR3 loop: CAWGGGGGETQYF. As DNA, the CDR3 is TGTGCCTGGGGAGGCGGTGGGGGGGAGACCCAGTACTTC.

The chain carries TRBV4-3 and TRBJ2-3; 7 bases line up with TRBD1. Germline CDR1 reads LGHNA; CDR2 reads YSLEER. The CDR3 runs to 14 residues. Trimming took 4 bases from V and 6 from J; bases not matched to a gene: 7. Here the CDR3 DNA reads TGCGCCAGCAGCCGCGCAGGGGGTTTCGATACGCAGTATTTT. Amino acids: CASSRAGGFDTQYF.

As DNA, the CDR3 is TGTGCCAGCAGCCAAGGGTTATCGTTAGGGGACTACGAGCAGTACTTC. Its translation is CASSQGLSLGDYEQYF. The chain joins TRBV4-2 to TRBJ2-7; tentative D call: TRBD1 (5 bases). Trimming pared 1 base from V and 3 bases from J, leaving 16 bases between. The CDR3 spans 16 residues. Germline lookup yields CDR1 LGHNA and CDR2 YNFKEQ.

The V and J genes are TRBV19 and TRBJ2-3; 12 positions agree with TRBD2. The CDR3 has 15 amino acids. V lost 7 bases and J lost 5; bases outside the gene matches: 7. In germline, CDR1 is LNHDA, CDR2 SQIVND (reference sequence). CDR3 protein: CASKLLAGGKDTQYF. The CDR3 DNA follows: TGTGCCAGTAAATTACTAGCGGGAGGTAAAGATACGCAGTATTTT.

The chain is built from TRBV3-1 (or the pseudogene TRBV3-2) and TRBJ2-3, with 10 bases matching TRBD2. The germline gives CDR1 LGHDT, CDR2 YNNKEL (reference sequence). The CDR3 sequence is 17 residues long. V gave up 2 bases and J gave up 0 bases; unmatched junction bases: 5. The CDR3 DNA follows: TGTGCCAGCAGCCAACGGCTAGCGGGGGCAAGCACAGATACGCAGTATTTT. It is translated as CASSQRLAGASTDTQYF.

The CDR3, as DNA: TGTGCCAGCAGCACGACCGGGACAGGGGGCTTCGGGGAGCTGTTTTTT. Amino acids: CASSTTGTGGFGELFF. J is TRBJ2-2 and V is TRBV11-3; 12 bases are shared with TRBD1. The CDR3 totals 16 residues. The V gene end was trimmed by 5 bases and the J gene end by 7 bases; junction bases not matched to a gene: 8. Germline lookup yields CDR1 SGHNT and CDR2 YENEEA.

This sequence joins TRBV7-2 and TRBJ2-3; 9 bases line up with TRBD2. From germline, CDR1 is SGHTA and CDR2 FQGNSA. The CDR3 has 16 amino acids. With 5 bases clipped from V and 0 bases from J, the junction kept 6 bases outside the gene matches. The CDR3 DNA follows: TGTGCCAGCAGCACCGGACTAGCGAGAAGCACAGATACGCAGTATTTT. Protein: CASSTGLARSTDTQYF.

The CDR3 sequence is CASSPTGSSNQPQHF. DNA of the CDR3: TGTGCCAGCAGCCCGACCGGGAGTAGCAATCAGCCCCAGCATTTT. This chain connects TRBV7-8 to TRBJ1-5; no clear D. The CDR3 runs to 15 residues. The germline gives CDR1 SGHVS, CDR2 FQNEAQ. Between the trimmed V and J ends, which lost 5 bases and 0 bases, there was a span of 11 bases.

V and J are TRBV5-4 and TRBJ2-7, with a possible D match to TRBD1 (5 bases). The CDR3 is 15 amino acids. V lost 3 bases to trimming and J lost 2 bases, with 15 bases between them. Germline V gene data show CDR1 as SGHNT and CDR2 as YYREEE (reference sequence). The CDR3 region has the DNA TGTGCCAGCAGCTCCCCAGGGTCGGTGGCCTACGAGCAGTACTTC. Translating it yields CASSSPGSVAYEQYF.

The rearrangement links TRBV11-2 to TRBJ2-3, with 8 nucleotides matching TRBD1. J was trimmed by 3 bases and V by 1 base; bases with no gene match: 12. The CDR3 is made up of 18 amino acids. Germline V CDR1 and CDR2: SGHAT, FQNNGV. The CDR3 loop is CASSLAGVVDRVTDTQYF. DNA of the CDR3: TGTGCCAGCAGCTTAGCTGGAGTCGTGGACAGGGTGACAGATACGCAGTATTTT.

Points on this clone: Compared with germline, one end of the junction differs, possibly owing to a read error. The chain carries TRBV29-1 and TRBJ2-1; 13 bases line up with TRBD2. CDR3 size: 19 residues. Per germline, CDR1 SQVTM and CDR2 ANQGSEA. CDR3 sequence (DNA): TGCAGCGCTGAATTATATCCAACTAGCGGGAGGGCCTTATACAATGAGCAGTTCTTC. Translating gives CSAELYPTSGRALYNEQFF.

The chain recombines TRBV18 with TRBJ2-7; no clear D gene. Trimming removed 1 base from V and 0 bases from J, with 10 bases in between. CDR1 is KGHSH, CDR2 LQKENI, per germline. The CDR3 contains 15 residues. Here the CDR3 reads CASSPLPRSSYEQYF. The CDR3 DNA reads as TGTGCCAGCTCACCACTCCCCCGGAGCTCCTACGAGCAGTACTTC.

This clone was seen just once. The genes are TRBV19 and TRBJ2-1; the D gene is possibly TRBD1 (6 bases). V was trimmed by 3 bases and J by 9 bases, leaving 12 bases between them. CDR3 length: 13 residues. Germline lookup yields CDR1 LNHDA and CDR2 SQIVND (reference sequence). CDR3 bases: TGTGCCAGTAGTATCCAGGGGTTTCGTGAGCAGTTCTTC. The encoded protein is CASSIQGFREQFF.

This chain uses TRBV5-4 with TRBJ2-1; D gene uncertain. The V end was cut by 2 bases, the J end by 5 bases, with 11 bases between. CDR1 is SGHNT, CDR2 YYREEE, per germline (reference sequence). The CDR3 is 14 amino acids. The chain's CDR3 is CASSLIEFHNEQFF. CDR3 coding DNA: TGTGCCAGCAGCTTAATAGAATTCCACAATGAGCAGTTCTTC.

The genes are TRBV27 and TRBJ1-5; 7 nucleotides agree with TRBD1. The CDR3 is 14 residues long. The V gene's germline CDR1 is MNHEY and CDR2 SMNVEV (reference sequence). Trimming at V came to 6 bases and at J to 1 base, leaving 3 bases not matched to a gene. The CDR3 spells CASRGGQSNQPQHF. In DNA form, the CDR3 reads TGTGCCAGCAGAGGGGGCCAGAGCAATCAGCCCCAGCATTTT.

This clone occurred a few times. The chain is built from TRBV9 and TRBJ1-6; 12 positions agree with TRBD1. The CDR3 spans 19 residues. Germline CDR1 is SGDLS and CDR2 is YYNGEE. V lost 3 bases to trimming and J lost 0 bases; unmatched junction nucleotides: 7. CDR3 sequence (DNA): TGTGCCAGCAGCGGCCGGGACAGGGGGCCTAGCTCCTATAATTCACCCCTCCACTTT. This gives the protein CASSGRDRGPSSYNSPLHF. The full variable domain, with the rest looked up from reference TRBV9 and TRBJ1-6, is DSGVTQTPKHLITATGQRVTLRCSPRSGDLSVYWYQQSLDQGLQFLIQYYNGEERAKGNILERFSAQQFPDLHSELNLSSLELGDSALYFCASSGRDRGPSSYNSPLHFGNGTRLTVT.

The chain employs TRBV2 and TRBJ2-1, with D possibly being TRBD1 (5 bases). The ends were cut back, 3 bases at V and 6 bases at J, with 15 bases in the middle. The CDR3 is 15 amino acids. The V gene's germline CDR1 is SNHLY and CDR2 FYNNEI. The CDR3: CASSDYQAGPNEQFF. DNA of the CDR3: TGTGCCAGCAGTGATTACCAGGCAGGGCCCAATGAGCAGTTCTTC.

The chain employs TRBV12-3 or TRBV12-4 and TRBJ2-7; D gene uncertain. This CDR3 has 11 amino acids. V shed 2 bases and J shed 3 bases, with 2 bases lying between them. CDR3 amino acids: CASSLYYEQYF. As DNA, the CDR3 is TGTGCCAGCAGTTTATACTACGAGCAGTACTTC.